This T cell receptor (beta chain) emerged from a study of technical replicates of blood from a few donors. Some clones are missing from TCRdb's copy, which holds only in-frame ones; the method was immunoSEQ multiplex PCR. This sample carries nearly 70,000 clones, just over 90% of them seen once, and the ten largest clones take 4.5% to 5%. The CDR3 extends over 14 amino acids. J was trimmed by 3 bases and V by 7 bases; bases with no gene match: 3. Looked up from germline, CDR1 is LNHNV and CDR2 is YYDKDF (reference sequence). The TCR was taken from a human donor in good health. Some clones in this sample may be carry-over from other donors' samples. The sequencing input was PBMCs. The chain carries TRBV15 and TRBJ2-5; 12 nucleotides match TRBD2. CDR3 residues: CATTASGREETQYF. In nucleotides, the CDR3 is TGTGCCACCACGGCTAGCGGGAGGGAAGAGACCCAGTACTTC.